A single sample gave rise to the 14 T cell receptor beta chains below, sequenced in a study of OX40 agonist ivuxolimab in advanced cancers. The repertoire was sequenced with immunoSEQ multiplex PCR; TCRdb's copy has only in-frame clones and lacks some. The sample includes some 42,000 clones, roughly four fifths seen only once; the top ten take around 23%. Sequenced material: CD4+ or CD8+ T cells sorted from blood, taken in a trial of the OX40 agonist ivuxolimab. The receptor set was obtained from an adult with an advanced solid tumor such as melanoma, head and neck, liver or kidney cancer.

The chain carries TRBV9 and TRBJ2-3; a possible D gene is TRBD2 (6 bases). This CDR3 has 15 amino acids. Germline V gene data show CDR1 as SGDLS and CDR2 as YYNGEE. V was shortened by 3 bases and J by 4 bases, with 15 bases between the two germline ends. The CDR3 DNA is TGTGCCAGCAGCGCCAAGGCGGGGTCCGCAGATACGCAGTATTTT. It is translated as CASSAKAGSADTQYF.

This chain uses TRBV27 with TRBJ1-1, with 8 bases fitting TRBD1. Germline lookup yields CDR1 MNHEY and CDR2 SMNVEV (reference sequence). The V gene end was trimmed by 6 bases and the J gene end by 2 bases; junction bases not matched to a gene: 8. The CDR3 loop spans 15 amino acids. In DNA form, the CDR3 reads TGTGCCAGCAGAACCGACAGGGGTGTAAACACTGAAGCTTTCTTT. Encoded protein: CASRTDRGVNTEAFF.

The chain couples TRBV5-1 to TRBJ1-3, with TRBD1 matching 9 bases. Germline V CDR1 and CDR2: SGHRS, YFSETQ. This CDR3 spans 21 amino acids. With 2 bases clipped from V and 3 bases from J, the junction kept 21 bases outside the gene matches. In DNA, the CDR3 is TGCGCCAGCAGCTTTGGATCAAAACCGGGACAGGGAGGTAATGGTGGAAACACCATATATTTT. Its translation: CASSFGSKPGQGGNGGNTIYF.

V is TRBV6-5 and J is TRBJ1-6; D ambiguous. The V gene lost 5 bases and the J gene lost 10 bases, with 18 bases spanning the gap. Germline lookup yields CDR1 MNHEY and CDR2 SVGAGI. The CDR3 spans 15 residues. CDR3 DNA: TGTGCCAGCAGTGGGAGCGGATCTATCGGCTCACCCCTCCACTTT. Its protein is CASSGSGSIGSPLHF.

This sequence joins TRBV5-1 and TRBJ1-6; D is unclear. V was shortened by 2 bases and J by 14 bases, with 14 bases between the two germline ends. Germline CDR1 reads SGHRS; CDR2 reads YFSETQ. The CDR3 is made up of 13 amino acids. Here the CDR3 reads CASSFGEDPALHF. The DNA for the CDR3 is TGCGCCAGCAGCTTTGGGGAGGACCCTGCCCTCCACTTT.

The chain combines TRBV5-1 with TRBJ2-1; possible D gene TRBD1, 6 bases. V lost 6 bases, J lost 6 bases, and 25 bases lay in between. This CDR3 contains 17 residues. The V gene's germline CDR1 is SGHRS and CDR2 YFSETQ. CDR3 in amino acids: CASTRTDGLGGTNEQFF. The CDR3, as DNA: TGCGCCAGCACCAGGACTGACGGCTTAGGGGGTACCAATGAGCAGTTCTTC.

The rearrangement links TRBV4-3 to TRBJ2-1; D not resolved. V was pared by 1 base and J by 9 bases, with 10 bases between. The V gene's germline CDR1 is LGHNA and CDR2 YSLEER. The CDR3 length is 13 residues. The CDR3 loop is CASSQGMGSEQFF. The CDR3 DNA reads TGCGCCAGCAGCCAAGGTATGGGAAGTGAGCAGTTCTTC.

V is TRBV2 and J is TRBJ2-4; 9 nucleotides align to TRBD1. The CDR3 consists of 16 residues. Germline lookup yields CDR1 SNHLY and CDR2 FYNNEI. J lost 9 bases, V lost 0 bases, and 9 bases had no gene match. The CDR3 coding sequence is TGTGCCAGCAGTGAAGCCCGGACAGGGGCAGTCGGCATTCAGTACTTC. Translating gives CASSEARTGAVGIQYF.

The genes are TRBV30 and TRBJ1-2, with D perhaps TRBD1 (5 bases). Germline-derived CDR1 and CDR2 are GTSNPN and SVGIG (reference sequence). Trimming removed 4 bases at V and 8 bases at J, with 14 bases between. The CDR3 is made up of 12 amino acids. Here the CDR3 reads CAWTDTTVGYTF. CDR3 nucleotide sequence: TGTGCCTGGACGGACACCACTGTGGGCTACACCTTC.

As DNA, the CDR3 is TGTGCCAGTCGCCCCCGGGACAACTCTAACTATGGCTACACCTTC. Translated, it gives CASRPRDNSNYGYTF. This chain uses TRBV19 with TRBJ1-2; a weak D match, TRBD1 (6 bases). The germline CDR1 and CDR2 sequences are LNHDA and SQIVND (reference sequence). The length of the CDR3 is 15 residues. The V end lost 8 bases, the J end lost 0 bases, and 16 bases lay between the germline ends.

The V and J genes are TRBV6-1 and TRBJ2-7; TRBD2 aligns across 7 bases. The CDR3 length is 13 residues. After removal of 2 bases from V and 4 bases from J, the junction contained 2 bases not matched to a gene. The V gene's germline CDR1 is MNHNS and CDR2 SASEGT. The CDR3 is CASSEWEGYEQYF. The CDR3 DNA reads as TGTGCCAGCAGTGAATGGGAGGGATACGAGCAGTACTTC.

CDR3 DNA: TGTGCCAGCAGCTTAGAGGGCTACGAGCAGTACTTC. It translates to CASSLEGYEQYF. The rearrangement joins TRBV11-3 to TRBJ2-7; D is uncertain. Per the germline V gene, CDR1 is SGHNT and CDR2 is YENEEA. This CDR3 spans 12 amino acids. V lost 0 bases, J lost 3 bases, and 3 bases lay in between. Supplemented by reference TRBV11-3 and TRBJ2-7, the full variable domain reads EAGVVQSPRYKIIEKKQPVAFWCNPISGHNTLYWYLQNLGQGPELLIRYENEEAVDDSQLPKDRFSAERLKGVDSTLKIQPAELGDSAVYLCASSLEGYEQYFGPGTRLTVT.

The chain carries TRBV28 and TRBJ2-6, with D tentatively TRBD1 (5 bases). The CDR3 is made up of 18 amino acids. The V end lost 2 bases, the J end lost 0 bases, and 14 bases lay between the germline ends. Germline V gene sequence: CDR1 MDHEN, CDR2 SYDVKM. The CDR3 sequence: CASSLNQGKYSGANVLTF. CDR3 nucleotide sequence: TGTGCCAGCAGTTTAAATCAGGGTAAATACTCTGGGGCCAACGTCCTGACTTTC.

The chain uses TRBV12-5 and TRBJ1-1; D is perhaps TRBD1 (5 bases). V lost 5 bases, J lost 5 bases, and 12 bases lay in between. The CDR3 consists of 13 residues. CDR1 and CDR2 from the germline V gene are LGHNT and FRNRAP. The CDR3: CASGPGRETEAFF. The CDR3 nucleotides read TGTGCTAGTGGTCCGGGGCGGGAGACTGAAGCTTTCTTT.